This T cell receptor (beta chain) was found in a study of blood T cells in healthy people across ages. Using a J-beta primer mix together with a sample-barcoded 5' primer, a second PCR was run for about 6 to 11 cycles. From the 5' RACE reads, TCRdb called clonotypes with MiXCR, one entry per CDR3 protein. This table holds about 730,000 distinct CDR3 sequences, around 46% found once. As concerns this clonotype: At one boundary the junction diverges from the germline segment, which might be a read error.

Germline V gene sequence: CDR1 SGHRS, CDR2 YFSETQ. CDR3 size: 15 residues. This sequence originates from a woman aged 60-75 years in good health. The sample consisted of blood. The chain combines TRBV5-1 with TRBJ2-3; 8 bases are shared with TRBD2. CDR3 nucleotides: TGCGCCAGCGGCCGGAGCGGGAGTAGCACAGGTACGCAGTATTTT. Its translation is CASGRSGSSTGTQYF.